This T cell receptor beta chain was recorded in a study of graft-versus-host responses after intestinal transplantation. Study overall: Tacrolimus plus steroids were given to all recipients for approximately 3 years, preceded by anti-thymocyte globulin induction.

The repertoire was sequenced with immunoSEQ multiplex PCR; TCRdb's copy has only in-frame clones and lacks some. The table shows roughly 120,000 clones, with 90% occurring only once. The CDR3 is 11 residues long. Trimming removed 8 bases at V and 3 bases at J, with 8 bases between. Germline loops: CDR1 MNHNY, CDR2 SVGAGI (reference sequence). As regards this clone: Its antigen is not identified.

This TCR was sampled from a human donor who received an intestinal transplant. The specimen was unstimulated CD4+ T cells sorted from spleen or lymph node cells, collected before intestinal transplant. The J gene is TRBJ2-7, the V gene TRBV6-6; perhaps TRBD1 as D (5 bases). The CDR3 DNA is TGTGCCAGCCGCAGGGACTACGAGCAGTACTTC. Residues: CASRRDYEQYF.